This TCR beta chain was captured by sequencing in a study of cytomegalovirus exposure and HLA in healthy donors. Points from the study as a whole: A cluster of highly shared sequence variants was likely a sequencing artifact.

PCR employed 60 Vbeta and 13 Jbeta primers. Per the original data handling: Tens of millions of unique TCR beta chains, about 10 million of them shared, were counted by a later analysis. Sequenced by immunoSEQ multiplex PCR; TCRdb stores in-frame clones only, minus some. Clone size and the V and J calls come from that table; the DNA yielded D and trimming. The data contain fewer than 150,000 clones, 80% of them seen just once; the ten biggest clones take up approximately 8.8%. This CDR3 is 14 amino acids long. Trimming took 1 base from V and 6 from J; bases not matched to a gene: 4. Germline CDR1 and CDR2: MGHRA and YSYEKL. About this clone: The target antigen is unknown.

The chain uses TRBV4-1 and TRBJ1-2, with TRBD1 matching over 8 bases. The specimen sequenced was PBMCs. The sequence was collected from a female donor in good health and CMV-seropositive. CDR3 protein: CASSQVTGGDGYTF. CDR3 coding DNA: TGCGCCAGCAGCCAAGTCACAGGGGGGGATGGCTACACCTTC.